This T cell receptor (beta chain) was obtained from a study of blood T cell repertoires in COVID-19. About the study: COVID-19 samples collected from the United States, Italy and Spain covered acute and convalescent phases.

This table comes from immunoSEQ multiplex PCR, and its TCRdb copy is limited to in-frame clones, with some not included. This sample has under 150,000 clones, with around 83% found just once. After removal of 0 bases from V and 3 bases from J, the junction contained 3 bases not matched to a gene. This CDR3 comprises 15 residues. The germline V gene encodes CDR1 SGHRS and CDR2 YFSETQ. Sequencing was done on a sample of peripheral blood. The rearrangement uses TRBV5-1 and TRBJ1-5, with 7 bases aligning to TRBD1. The receptor was derived from a man between 35 and 55 years old with acute or convalescent COVID-19. CDR3 in DNA: TGCGCCAGCAGCTTGGGGGACAGCTACAATCAGCCCCAGCATTTT. Its translation: CASSLGDSYNQPQHF. Combining the CDR3 with reference TRBV5-1 and TRBJ1-5 gives the whole variable domain KAGVTQTPRYLIKTRGQQVTLSCSPISGHRSVSWYQQTPGQGLQFLFEYFSETQRNKGNFPGRFSGRQFSNSRSEMNVSTLELGDSALYLCASSLGDSYNQPQHFGDGTRLSIL.